This TCR beta chain was obtained from a study of control samples from healthy donors and cancer patients. This CDR3 comprises 15 residues. Looked up from germline, CDR1 is SGDLS and CDR2 is YYNGEE. V lost 0 bases and J 0 bases, leaving 8 bases between the germline ends. TCRdb's table, derived via immunoSEQ multiplex PCR, lists solely in-frame clones and lacks some. This table has 55,000 to 85,000 clones, roughly 90% appearing once. This chain links TRBV9 with TRBJ2-3, with TRBD2 as a possible D gene (6 bases). This TCR derives from a man between 60 and 75 years old with lung cancer. The sequencing sample was made of PBMCs. CDR3: CASSVVGGSTDTQYF. The CDR3 coding sequence is TGTGCCAGCAGCGTAGTCGGGGGAAGCACAGATACGCAGTATTTT.